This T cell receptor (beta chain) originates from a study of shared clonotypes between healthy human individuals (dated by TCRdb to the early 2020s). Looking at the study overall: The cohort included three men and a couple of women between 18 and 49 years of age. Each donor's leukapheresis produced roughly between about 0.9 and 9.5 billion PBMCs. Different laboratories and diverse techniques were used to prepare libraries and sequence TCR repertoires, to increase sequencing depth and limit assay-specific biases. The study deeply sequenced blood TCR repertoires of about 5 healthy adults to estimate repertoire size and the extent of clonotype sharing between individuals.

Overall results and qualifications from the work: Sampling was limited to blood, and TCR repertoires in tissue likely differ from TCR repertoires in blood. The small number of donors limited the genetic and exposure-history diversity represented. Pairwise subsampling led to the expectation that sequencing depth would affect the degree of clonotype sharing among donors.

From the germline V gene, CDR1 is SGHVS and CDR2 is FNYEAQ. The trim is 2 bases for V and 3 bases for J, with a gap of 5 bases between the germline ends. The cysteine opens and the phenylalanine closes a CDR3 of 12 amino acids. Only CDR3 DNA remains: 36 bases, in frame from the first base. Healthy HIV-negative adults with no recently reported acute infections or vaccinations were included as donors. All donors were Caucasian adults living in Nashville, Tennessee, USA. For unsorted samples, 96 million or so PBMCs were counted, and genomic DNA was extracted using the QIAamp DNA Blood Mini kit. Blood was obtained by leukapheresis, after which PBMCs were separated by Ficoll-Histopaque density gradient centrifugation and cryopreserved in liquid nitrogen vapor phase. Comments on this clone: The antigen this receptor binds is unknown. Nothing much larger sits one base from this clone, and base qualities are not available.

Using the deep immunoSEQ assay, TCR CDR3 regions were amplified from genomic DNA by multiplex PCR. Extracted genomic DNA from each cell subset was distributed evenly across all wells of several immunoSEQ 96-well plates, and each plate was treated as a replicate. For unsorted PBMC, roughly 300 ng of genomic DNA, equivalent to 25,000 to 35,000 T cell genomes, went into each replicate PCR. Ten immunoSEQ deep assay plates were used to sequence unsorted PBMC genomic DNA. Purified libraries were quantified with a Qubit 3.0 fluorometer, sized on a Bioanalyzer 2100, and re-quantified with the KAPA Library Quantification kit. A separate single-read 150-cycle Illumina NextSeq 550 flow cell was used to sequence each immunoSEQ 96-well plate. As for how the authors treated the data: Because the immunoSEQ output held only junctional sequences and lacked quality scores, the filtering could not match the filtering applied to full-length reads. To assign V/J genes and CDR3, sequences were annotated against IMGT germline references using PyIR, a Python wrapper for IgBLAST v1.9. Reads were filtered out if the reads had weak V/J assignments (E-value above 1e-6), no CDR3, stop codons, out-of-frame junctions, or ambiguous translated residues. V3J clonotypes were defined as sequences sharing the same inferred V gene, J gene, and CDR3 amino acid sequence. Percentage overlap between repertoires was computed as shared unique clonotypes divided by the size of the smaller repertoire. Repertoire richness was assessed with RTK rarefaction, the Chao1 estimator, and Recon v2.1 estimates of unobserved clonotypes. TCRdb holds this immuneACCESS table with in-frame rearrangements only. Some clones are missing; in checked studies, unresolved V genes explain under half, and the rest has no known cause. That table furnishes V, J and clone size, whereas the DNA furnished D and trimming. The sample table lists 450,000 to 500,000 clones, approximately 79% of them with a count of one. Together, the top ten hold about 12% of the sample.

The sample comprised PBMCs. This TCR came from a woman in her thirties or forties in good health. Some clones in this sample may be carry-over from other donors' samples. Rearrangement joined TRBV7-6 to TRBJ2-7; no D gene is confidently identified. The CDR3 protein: CASSLMDYEQYF. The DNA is TGTGCCAGCAGCTTAATGGACTACGAGCAGTACTTC.